The clone carrying this T cell receptor (beta chain) occurred a few times. Its antigen is currently unknown. A single record per CDR3 protein comes from TCRdb applying MiXCR to the RT-PCR reads. The profile shows 590,000 or so distinct CDR3 sequences, 13% to 15% of them singletons. Trimming took off 4 bases at V and 8 bases at J, with 19 bases between the two ends. CDR3 size: 16 residues. Germline loops: CDR1 SGHRS, CDR2 YFSETQ. This sample is drawn from a study of response to subunit inactivated influenza vaccine. Study-wide findings and caveats: Each seasonal influenza vaccination recruits few new T cells, the authors suggested.

The sequence was collected from a man in his fifties who received an inactivated influenza vaccine. The chain links TRBV5-1 to TRBJ1-6, with a possible D match to TRBD1 (5 bases). Sequencing used PBMCs from blood, obtained approximately 15 days before vaccination. The CDR3 region has the DNA TGCGCCAGCAGCCAGAGGGGCGGCAGCTGGGATTCACCCCTCCACTTT. It translates to CASSQRGGSWDSPLHF.